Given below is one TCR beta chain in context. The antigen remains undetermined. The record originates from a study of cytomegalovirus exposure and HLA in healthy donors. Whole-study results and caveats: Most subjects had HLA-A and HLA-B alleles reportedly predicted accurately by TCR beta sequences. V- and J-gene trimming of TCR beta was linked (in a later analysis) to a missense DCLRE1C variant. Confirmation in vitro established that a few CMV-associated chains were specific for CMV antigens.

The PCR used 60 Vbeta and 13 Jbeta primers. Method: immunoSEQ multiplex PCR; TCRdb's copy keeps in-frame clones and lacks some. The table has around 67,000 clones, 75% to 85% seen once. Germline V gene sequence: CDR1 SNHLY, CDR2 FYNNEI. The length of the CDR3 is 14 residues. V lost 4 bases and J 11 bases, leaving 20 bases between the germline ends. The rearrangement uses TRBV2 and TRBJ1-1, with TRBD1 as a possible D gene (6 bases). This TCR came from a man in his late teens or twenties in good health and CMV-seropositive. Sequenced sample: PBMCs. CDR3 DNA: TGTGCCAGCAGTGGGGGGAGTGGGGGGGCACTTGCTTTCTTT. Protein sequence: CASSGGSGGALAFF.